The source of this T cell receptor (beta chain) is a study of cytomegalovirus exposure and HLA in healthy donors (dated by TCRdb to about 2017). Regarding the research as a whole: An earlier analysis of approximately 640 of the donors reported more than 250 Gb of sequence data and about 100 million unique TCR beta sequences from about 179 million T cells. A later analysis re-analyzed previously published TCR beta repertoires from roughly 690 donors and added high-resolution HLA genotyping to study TCR occurrence patterns. Class I and class II HLA loci were covered by the typing at four-digit resolution. Genome-wide SNP genotypes for about three fifths of the roughly 670 donors were used in a later genetic analysis, which treated that subset as a discovery cohort. Donor age, sex, ethnicity and CMV serostatus were compiled alongside the repertoire data. About 280 gigabases of sequencing data and about 92 million unique TCR sequences made up an early release that covered around 640 HLA-typed donors. Every discovery cohort repertoire had been produced on one sequencing platform. Of the roughly 390 genotyped donors, around 81% fell in the genetic ancestry cluster associated with self-reported Caucasian donors. Typing coverage differed by locus: A, B, C, DRB1 and DQB1 were typed in roughly 629-630 donors, DQA1 in about 550, DPA1 in some 610, and DPB1 in about 450. Using immunosequencing, the study profiled T cell repertoires from about 620 subjects and related those repertoires to cytomegalovirus serostatus. Besides the first cohort of roughly 640 subjects, a separate validation cohort made up of around 120 different subjects was used. The aim of the study was to test whether cataloging public T cell receptors could identify signatures of past pathogen exposure. Among roughly 400 genotyped donors of the cohort, an average of about 220,000 unique TCR beta nucleotide sequences was sequenced per donor, of which roughly 17% were non-productive. Because of strong linkage in the cohort, roughly five DR-DQ haplotypes were treated as single units for association and clustering. To predict cytomegalovirus infection status, the study combined high-throughput TCR immunosequencing, statistical association of individual TCRs with disease status, and machine learning. To decide whether each TCR beta V gene segment behaved as functional or pseudogenic, an earlier analysis of 587 of the donors relied on high-throughput TCR beta sequencing. Rather than drawing on any new phenotypic data, the later analysis identified candidate immune exposures from TCR beta sequences and the way those sequences occurred across donors. Overall study outcomes, separate from this receptor: The classifier was reported to diagnose cytomegalovirus status with high specificity and sensitivity in both the original cohort and the validation cohort. In vitro tests confirmed that a few of the cytomegalovirus-associated TCR beta chains recognize cytomegalovirus antigens. Some IMGT-functional V segments, including TRBV6-2 and TRBV6-3, could not be distinguished by the 87-base-pair reads and were therefore excluded. Strong co-occurrence of HLA alleles, especially DR and DQ, made assigning TCR associations to individual alleles difficult. A later genetic analysis reported fewer N-insertions in productive TCRs among donors in an Asian-associated ancestry cluster than the 666-donor mean. Because counts were too low, seventeen rarely observed V segments, including chromosome 9 orphons, were excluded from the earlier analysis of under 650 of the donors. This cohort had only TCR beta chains sequenced, and the lack of alpha or paired-chain data limited which features could be detected. Because HLA typing was missing for some donors at each locus, association tests included only the typed subset. A further reported finding was that TCR beta sequences accurately predicted the HLA-A and HLA-B alleles for most subjects in the first cohort. The sequencing pipeline was judged likely to have produced a cluster of highly shared sequence variants as a technical artifact. According to the authors, the approach could potentially be generalized to other disease states and immunological phenotypes. Most TCR sequences were seen in very few donors, while some public TCRs were found in many individuals. Immune exposure information for the cohort was limited to CMV serostatus. A later analysis reported that several top co-occurrence clusters appeared linked to parvovirus B19, influenza, CMV and Epstein-Barr virus. A later analysis found that HLA-associated TCR beta chains were more clonally expanded and had lower generation probabilities than equally common non-associated chains. A later analysis found that most CMV-associated TCR beta chains appeared HLA-restricted, with HLA associations seemingly driven largely by CMV exposure. At a false discovery rate of 0.05, a later analysis linked 15,000 to 20,000 TCR beta sequences to specific HLA alleles. The study listed 164 TCR beta chains as associated with cytomegalovirus. In an earlier analysis of around 600 of the donors, most TCR beta V segments appeared in productive rearrangements about 87% or about 30% of the time, broadly matching IMGT annotations. According to a later analysis, TCR association rates differed among HLA loci, with DRB1 alleles showing the most associated TCRs and HLA-C alleles showing the fewest. A later genetic analysis associated a missense DCLRE1C variant with V-gene and J-gene trimming of TCR beta chains, and an independent cohort replicated the association. Correlated functional status among segregating V segments might be attributable to linkage disequilibrium, but an unknown experimental factor could not be ruled out. The presence/absence analyses assumed that sequencing depth was roughly uniform across donors, and that assumption may not be true.

As for this clone: No cognate antigen has been identified for it. The input lacks base qualities; no much larger clone sits a single base away.

The cohort was made up of hundreds of healthy bone marrow donors. At the time of sampling, all cohort members were nominally healthy, though unrecorded immune exposures were likely present. The donor tested CMV seronegative, placing the donor among the 352 seronegative members of the cohort. Each donor provided a peripheral blood sample, and peripheral blood mononuclear cells were used for TCR beta sequencing. Genomic DNA extraction from the blood cell samples was performed with the Qiagen DNeasy Blood Extraction Kit. Library method: the immunoSEQ multiplex PCR assay. For the multiplex PCR, a mixture combining 60 forward primers for TCR Vbeta segments and 13 reverse primers for TCR Jbeta segments was used. The CDR3 region of rearranged TCR beta genes was amplified from genomic DNA with a multiplex PCR assay. On the Illumina HiSeq System, the amplified TCR beta libraries were sequenced as 87-base-pair reads. In the authors' own workflow: A later analysis counted about 82 million unique TCR beta chains across the 500 to 850 repertoires, and approximately 11 million of these chains were shared by at least two donors. A nearest-neighbor algorithm error-corrected the raw reads and collapsed the reads into unique sequences, merging closely related sequences to remove PCR and sequencing errors. V, D and J gene segments were assigned by aligning CDR3 sequences to IMGT reference sequences. Each retained sequence needed at least a six-nucleotide match to both a V gene segment and a J gene segment. A rearrangement counted as productive if the CDR3 had no stop codons and remained in frame with V and J, and every other rearrangement counted as non-productive. CDR3 was defined by IMGT convention, running from the second conserved V-encoded cysteine to the conserved J-encoded phenylalanine. Sequences without an unambiguous match to a single V gene segment were excluded from the earlier analysis of 450 to 650 of the donors. An earlier analysis of about 590 of the donors classified V segments as functional when productive rearrangements were above 56.7% and as segregating when the standard deviation between donors was above 5%. To diagnose cytomegalovirus status from the catalog of TCR beta chain sequences, a statistical classification framework was built. In a later analysis, V and J genes were assigned by comparing TCR nucleotide sequences against IMGT/GENE-DB human TR gene sequences. In a later analysis, CDR3 sequences and most-parsimonious VDJ recombination scenarios were assigned using the TCRdist pipeline. A later analysis defined each TCR beta chain by its CDR3 amino acid sequence plus V-gene family, and excluded reads lacking a unique V-gene family. As a way to deal with suspected cross-contamination and a sequencing artifact, a later analysis dropped approximately 590 nucleotide sequences that were highly shared and had low generation probability. For each public chain, a later analysis derived a clonal expansion index from normalized ranks of inferred template counts within each repertoire. A later analysis computed generation probabilities with a VDJ recombination model fitted to out-of-frame rearrangements, and checked the results against IGoR. Hypergeometric tests were used in a later analysis to score TCR-TCR, TCR-HLA and TCR-CMV co-occurrence, with a repertoire-size bias correction applied to the TCR pairs. A later analysis estimated false discovery rates by permuting HLA or CMV assignments 20 times. In a later analysis, co-occurring TCRs were grouped with DBSCAN, and TCRdist sequence similarity was added when clustering was performed within HLA-allele-positive subsets. Co-occurrence clustering excluded repertoires with fewer than 30,000 or more than 120,000 public chains, plus five with anomalous nucleotide sharing. TCRdb took over this immuneACCESS table, retaining in-frame rearrangements with V and J assigned. Such tables are incomplete; in checked studies, under half of the missing clones stem from an unresolved V gene, and the remainder is unexplained. V, J and clone size reflect that table, while D and trimming were determined from the DNA. Counted in this sample were roughly 140,000 clones; about 80% of them appeared once. The ten biggest clones cover roughly 0.69% of the sample.

The CDR3 runs 12 amino acids, cysteine and phenylalanine included. This entry keeps only the CDR3 DNA: 36 bases, framed from base 1. V is cut back by 8 bases and J by 6 bases, with 6 bases in the junction unmatched. Sequences GTSNPN (CDR1) and SVGIG (CDR2) are obtained from the germline V gene (reference sequence). The V and J segments used are TRBV30 and TRBJ2-3; 9 middle bases align to TRBD1. This receptor was identified in a male donor in good health and CMV-seronegative. The sample comprised PBMCs. The base sequence is TGTGCCGGTACAGGGGGCCGGGATACGCAGTATTTT. It codes for CAGTGGRDTQYF.